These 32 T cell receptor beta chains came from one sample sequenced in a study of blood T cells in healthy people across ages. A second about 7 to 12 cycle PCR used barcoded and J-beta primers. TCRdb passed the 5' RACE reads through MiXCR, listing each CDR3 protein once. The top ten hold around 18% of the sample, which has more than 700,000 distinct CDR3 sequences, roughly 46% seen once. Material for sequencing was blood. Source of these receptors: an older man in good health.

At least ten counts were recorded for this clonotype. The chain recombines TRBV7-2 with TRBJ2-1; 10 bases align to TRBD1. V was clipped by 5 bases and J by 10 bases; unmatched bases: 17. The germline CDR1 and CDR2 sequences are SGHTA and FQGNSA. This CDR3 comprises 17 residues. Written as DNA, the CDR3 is TGTGCCAGCAGCCCCCAGACAGGGGGCGATTTTGGGGGAGAGCAGTTCTTC. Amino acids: CASSPQTGGDFGGEQFF.

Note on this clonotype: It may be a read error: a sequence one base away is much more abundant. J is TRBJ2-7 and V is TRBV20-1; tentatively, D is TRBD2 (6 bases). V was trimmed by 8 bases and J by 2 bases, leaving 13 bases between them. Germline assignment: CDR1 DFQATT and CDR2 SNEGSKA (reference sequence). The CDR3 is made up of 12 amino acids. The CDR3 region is CSTTEGAYEQYF. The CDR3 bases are TGCAGTACTACGGAGGGAGCCTACGAGCAGTACTTC.

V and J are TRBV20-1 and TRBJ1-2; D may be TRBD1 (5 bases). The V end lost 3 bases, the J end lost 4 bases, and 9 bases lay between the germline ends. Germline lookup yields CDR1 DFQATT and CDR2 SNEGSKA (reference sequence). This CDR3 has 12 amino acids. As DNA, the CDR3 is TGCAGTGCTAGTCAAACAGGCTATGGCTACACCTTC. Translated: CSASQTGYGYTF.

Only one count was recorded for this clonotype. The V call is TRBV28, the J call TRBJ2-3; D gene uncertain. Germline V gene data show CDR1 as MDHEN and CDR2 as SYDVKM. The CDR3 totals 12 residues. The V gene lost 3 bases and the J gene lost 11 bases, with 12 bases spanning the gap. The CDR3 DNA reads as TGTGCCAGCAGTTTCCAGGTGGAAGGGCAGTATTTT. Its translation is CASSFQVEGQYF.

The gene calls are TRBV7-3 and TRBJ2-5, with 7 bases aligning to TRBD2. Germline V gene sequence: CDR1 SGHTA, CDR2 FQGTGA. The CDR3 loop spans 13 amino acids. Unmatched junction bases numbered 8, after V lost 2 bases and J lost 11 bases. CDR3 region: CASSLGAGDEQYF. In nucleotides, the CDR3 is TGTGCCAGCAGCTTAGGGGCGGGAGATGAGCAGTACTTC.

The DNA of the CDR3 is TGTGCCACCGGCAGCGAAACGGCAGATACGCAGTATTTT. This gives the protein CATGSETADTQYF. The chain recombines TRBV24-1 with TRBJ2-3; D not resolved. Germline values: CDR1 KGHDR, CDR2 SFDVKD. V was clipped by 9 bases and J by 4 bases, with 13 bases between them. There are 13 residues in the CDR3.

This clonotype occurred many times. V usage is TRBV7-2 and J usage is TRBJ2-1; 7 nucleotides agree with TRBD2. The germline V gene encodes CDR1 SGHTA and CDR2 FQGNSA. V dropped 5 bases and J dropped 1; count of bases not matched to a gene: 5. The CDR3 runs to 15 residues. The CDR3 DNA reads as TGTGCCAGCAGCATCGCGGGAGTGTCCTACAATGAGCAGTTCTTC. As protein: CASSIAGVSYNEQFF.

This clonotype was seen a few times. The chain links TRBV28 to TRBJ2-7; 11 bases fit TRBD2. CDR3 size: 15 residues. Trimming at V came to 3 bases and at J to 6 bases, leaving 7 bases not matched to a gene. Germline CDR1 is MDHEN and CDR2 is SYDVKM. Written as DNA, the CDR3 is TGTGCCAGCAGTTTCCTAGCGGGAGGTGAATCCGAGCAGTACTTC. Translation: CASSFLAGGESEQYF.

The CDR3 DNA sequence: TGTGCCAGCAGCCAAGATCTCTTAGCCAAAAACATTCAGTACTTC. Encoded protein: CASSQDLLAKNIQYF. V and J are TRBV3-1 and TRBJ2-4, with unresolved D. The CDR3 consists of 15 residues. The V gene's germline CDR1 is LGHDT and CDR2 YNNKEL (reference sequence). Trimming removed 0 bases at V and 0 bases at J, with 6 bases between.

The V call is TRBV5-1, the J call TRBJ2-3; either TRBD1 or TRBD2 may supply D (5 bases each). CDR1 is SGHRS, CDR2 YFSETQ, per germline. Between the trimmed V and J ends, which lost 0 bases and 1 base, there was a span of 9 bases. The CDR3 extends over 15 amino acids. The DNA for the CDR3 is TGCGCCAGCAGCTTGGATGGGGACGGCACAGATACGCAGTATTTT. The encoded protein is CASSLDGDGTDTQYF.

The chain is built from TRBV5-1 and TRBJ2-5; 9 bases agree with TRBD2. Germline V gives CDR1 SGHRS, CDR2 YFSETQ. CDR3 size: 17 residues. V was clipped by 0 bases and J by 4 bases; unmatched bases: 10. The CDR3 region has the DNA TGCGCCAGCAGCTTGGTAGGTGTAGCGGGAGTCCGAGAGACCCAGTACTTC. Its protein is CASSLVGVAGVRETQYF.

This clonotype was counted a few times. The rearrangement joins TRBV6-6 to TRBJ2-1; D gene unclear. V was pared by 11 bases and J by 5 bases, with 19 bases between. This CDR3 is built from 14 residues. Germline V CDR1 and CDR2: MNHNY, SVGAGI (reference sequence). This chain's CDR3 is CAANGQLGNNEQFF. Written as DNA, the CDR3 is TGTGCCGCCAACGGTCAGCTCGGAAACAATGAGCAGTTCTTC.

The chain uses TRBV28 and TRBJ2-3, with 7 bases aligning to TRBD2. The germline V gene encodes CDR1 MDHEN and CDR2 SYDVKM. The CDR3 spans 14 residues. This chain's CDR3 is CATTPSGGPDTQYF. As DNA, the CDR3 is TGTGCAACCACCCCTAGCGGAGGACCAGATACGCAGTATTTT.

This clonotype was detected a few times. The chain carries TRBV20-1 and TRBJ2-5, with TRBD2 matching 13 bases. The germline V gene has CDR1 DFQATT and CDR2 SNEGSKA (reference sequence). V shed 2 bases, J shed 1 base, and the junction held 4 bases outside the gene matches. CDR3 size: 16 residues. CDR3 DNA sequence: TGCAGTGCTAGATCGACTAGCGGGAGGTTCCAAGAGACCCAGTACTTC. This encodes CSARSTSGRFQETQYF.

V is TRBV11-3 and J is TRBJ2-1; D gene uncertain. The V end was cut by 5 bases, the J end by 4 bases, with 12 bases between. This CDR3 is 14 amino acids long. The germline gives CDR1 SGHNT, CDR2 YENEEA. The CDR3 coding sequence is TGTGCCAGCAGCCCGAACCCACGGTACAATGAGCAGTTCTTC. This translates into CASSPNPRYNEQFF.

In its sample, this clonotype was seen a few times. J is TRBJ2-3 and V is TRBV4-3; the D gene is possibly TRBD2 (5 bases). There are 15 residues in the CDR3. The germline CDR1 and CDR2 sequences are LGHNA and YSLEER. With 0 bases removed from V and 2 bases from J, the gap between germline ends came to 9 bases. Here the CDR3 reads CASSQDGRVTDTQYF. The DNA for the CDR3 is TGCGCCAGCAGCCAAGATGGGCGGGTCACAGATACGCAGTATTTT.

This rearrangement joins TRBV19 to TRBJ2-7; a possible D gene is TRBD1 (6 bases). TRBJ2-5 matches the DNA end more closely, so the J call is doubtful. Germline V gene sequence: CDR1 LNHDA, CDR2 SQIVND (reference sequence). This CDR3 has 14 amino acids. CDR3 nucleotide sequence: TGTGCCAGTAGTAACGACAGGAGCCGAGAGACCCAGTACTTC. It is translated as CASSNDRSRETQYF.

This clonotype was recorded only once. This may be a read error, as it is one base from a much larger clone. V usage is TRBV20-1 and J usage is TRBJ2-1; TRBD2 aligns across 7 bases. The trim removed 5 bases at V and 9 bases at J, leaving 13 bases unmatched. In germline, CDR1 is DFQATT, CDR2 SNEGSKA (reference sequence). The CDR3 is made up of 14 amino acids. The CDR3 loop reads CSAPPPGGTREQFF. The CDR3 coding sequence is TGCAGTGCTCCCCCCCCGGGAGGAACCCGTGAGCAGTTCTTC.

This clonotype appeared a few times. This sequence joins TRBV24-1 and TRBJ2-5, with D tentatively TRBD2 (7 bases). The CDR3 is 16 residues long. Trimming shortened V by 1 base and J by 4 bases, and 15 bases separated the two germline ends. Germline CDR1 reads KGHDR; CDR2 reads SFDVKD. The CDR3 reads CATSDFMGGRGETQYF. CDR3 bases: TGTGCCACCAGTGATTTTATGGGGGGGCGAGGAGAGACCCAGTACTTC.

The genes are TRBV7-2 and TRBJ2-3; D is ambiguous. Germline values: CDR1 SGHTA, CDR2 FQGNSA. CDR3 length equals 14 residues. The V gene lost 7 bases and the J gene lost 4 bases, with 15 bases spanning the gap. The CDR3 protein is CASNIVASSDTQYF. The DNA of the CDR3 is TGTGCCAGCAACATAGTGGCTAGTTCAGATACGCAGTATTTT.

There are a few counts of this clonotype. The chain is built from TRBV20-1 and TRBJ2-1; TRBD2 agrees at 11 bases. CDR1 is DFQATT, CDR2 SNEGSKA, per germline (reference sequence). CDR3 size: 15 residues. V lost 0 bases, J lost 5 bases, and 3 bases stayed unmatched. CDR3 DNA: TGCAGTGCTAGAGATGTAGCGGGAGGGAACAATGAGCAGTTCTTC. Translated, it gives CSARDVAGGNNEQFF.

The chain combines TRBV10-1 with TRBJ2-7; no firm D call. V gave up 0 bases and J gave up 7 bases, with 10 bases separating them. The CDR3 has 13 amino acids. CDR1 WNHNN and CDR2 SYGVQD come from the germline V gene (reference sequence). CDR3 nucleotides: TGCGCCAGCAGTGAGTCGGGCAGCCGAGAGCAGTACTTC. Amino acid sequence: CASSESGSREQYF.

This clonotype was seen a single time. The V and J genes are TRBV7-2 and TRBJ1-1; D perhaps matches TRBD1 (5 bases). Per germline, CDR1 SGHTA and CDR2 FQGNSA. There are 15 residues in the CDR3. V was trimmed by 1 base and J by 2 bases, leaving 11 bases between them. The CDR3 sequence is CASSLVRGVNTEAFF. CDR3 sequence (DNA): TGTGCCAGCAGCTTAGTTCGGGGGGTAAACACTGAAGCTTTCTTT.

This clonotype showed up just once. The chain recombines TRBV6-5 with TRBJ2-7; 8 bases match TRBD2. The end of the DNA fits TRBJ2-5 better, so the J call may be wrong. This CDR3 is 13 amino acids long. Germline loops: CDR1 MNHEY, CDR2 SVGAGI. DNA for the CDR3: TGTGCCAGCCGGGGGGGGTCAGATGAGACCCAGTACTTC. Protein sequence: CASRGGSDETQYF.

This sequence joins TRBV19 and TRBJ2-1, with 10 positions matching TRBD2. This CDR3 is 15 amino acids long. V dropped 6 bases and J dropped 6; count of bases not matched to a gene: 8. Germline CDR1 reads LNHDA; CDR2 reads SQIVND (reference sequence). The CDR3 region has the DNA TGTGCCAGTAGGTTACCGGGACTAGCGACCAATGAGCAGTTCTTC. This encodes CASRLPGLATNEQFF.

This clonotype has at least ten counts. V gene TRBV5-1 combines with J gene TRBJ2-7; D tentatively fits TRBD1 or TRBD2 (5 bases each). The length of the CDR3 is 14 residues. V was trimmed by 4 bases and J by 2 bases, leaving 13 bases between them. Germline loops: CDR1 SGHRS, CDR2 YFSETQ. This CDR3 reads CASSPDGGAYEQYF. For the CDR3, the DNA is TGCGCCAGCAGCCCCGATGGGGGTGCCTACGAGCAGTACTTC.

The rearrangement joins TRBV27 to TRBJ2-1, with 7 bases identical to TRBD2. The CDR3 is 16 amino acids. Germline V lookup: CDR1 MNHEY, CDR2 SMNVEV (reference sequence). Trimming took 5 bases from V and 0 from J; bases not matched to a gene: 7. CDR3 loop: CASSPTAGSSYNEQFF. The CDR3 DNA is TGTGCCAGCAGTCCGACAGCGGGAAGCTCCTACAATGAGCAGTTCTTC.

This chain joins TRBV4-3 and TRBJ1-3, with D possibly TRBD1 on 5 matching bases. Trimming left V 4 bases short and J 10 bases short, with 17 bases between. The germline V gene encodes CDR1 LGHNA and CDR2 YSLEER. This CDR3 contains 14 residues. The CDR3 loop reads CASSRTGEGGTIYF. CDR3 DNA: TGCGCCAGCAGCCGTACGGGGGAAGGAGGTACCATATATTTT.

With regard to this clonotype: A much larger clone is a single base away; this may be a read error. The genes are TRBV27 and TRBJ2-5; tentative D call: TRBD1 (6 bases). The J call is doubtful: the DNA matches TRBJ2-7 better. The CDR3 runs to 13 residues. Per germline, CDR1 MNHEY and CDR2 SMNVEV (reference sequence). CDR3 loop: CASSIYRESEQYF. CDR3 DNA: TGTGCCAGCAGTATATACAGGGAATCCGAGCAGTACTTC.

The CDR3 sequence: CASSPALLSYNEQFF. The CDR3 nucleotides are TGTGCCAGCAGCCCAGCACTGCTCTCCTACAATGAGCAGTTCTTC. The chain links TRBV25-1 to TRBJ2-1; D is unclear. The CDR3 runs to 15 residues. V was clipped by 6 bases and J by 0 bases, with 12 bases between them. Germline values: CDR1 MGHDK, CDR2 SYGVNS.

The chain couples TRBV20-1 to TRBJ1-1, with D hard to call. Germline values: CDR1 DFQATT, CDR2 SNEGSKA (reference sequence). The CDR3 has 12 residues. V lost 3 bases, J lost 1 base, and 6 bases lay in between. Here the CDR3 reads CSARDPNTEAFF. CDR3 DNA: TGCAGTGCTAGGGATCCGAACACTGAAGCTTTCTTT.

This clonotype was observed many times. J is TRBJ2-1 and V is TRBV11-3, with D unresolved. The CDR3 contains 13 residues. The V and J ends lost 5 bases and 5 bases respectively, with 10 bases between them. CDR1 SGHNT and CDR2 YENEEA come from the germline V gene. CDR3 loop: CASSQEFNNEQFF. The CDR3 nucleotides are TGTGCCAGCAGCCAAGAATTTAACAATGAGCAGTTCTTC.